Detailed here is one TCR beta chain. The data were obtained in a study of CD8+CD57+ T cells in acquired aplastic anemia. Study overall: Healthy donor CD4+ cell samples had a mean of around 11 million reads.

For CDR3 and TCR beta VDJ profiling, genomic DNA was the template used. One entry per CDR3 protein, called by TCRdb with MiXCR from the reads. The profile shows about 210,000 distinct CDR3 sequences, around 60% of them singletons. V lost 4 bases and J lost 6, with 12 bases in between. This CDR3 has 13 amino acids. From germline, CDR1 is WSHSY and CDR2 SAAADI. The sample comprised sorted CD4+, CD8+, or CD8+CD57+ T cells (not recorded which) from PBMCs. This TCR was sampled from a human donor in good health. The chain carries TRBV10-2 and TRBJ1-2; D is perhaps TRBD1 (5 bases). The CDR3 spells CASSARGANGYTF. CDR3 nucleotide sequence: TGCGCCAGCAGTGCGCGAGGGGCGAATGGCTACACCTTC.